This T cell receptor (beta chain) appears in the sequencing data of a study of identifying expanded T cells in peripheral blood. Sequenced by immunoSEQ multiplex PCR; TCRdb stores in-frame clones only, minus some. The table lists approximately 86,000 clones, 80% to 90% of them singletons. The ends lost 11 bases at V and 2 bases at J; junction bases unmatched: 5. The CDR3 is made up of 13 amino acids. The germline CDR1 and CDR2 sequences are SEHNR and FQNEAQ (reference sequence). The study, taken as a whole, reports: Differentially abundant clones: roughly 1.2 between replicates, 16.4 at roughly 15 days, approximately 18 at four. Approximately two-week clone count variance significantly increased as total template count grew.

As regards this clone: The antigen is undetermined.

This sequence was found in a person aged 18-70 years in good health. J is TRBJ2-1 and V is TRBV7-9; 8 bases align to TRBD2. Sequenced sample: blood. This chain's CDR3 is CAGGGGTYNEQFF. Here the CDR3 DNA reads TGTGCCGGAGGCGGGGGGACCTACAATGAGCAGTTCTTC.